This entry lists 27 T cell receptor beta chains sequenced from one sample in a study of T-cell reconstitution after alpha-beta-depleted transplantation in children. This sample's TCRbeta library carried unique molecular identifier barcodes. TCRdb used MiXCR to reprocess the PCR reads, holding one entry per CDR3 protein. The table lists about 300,000 distinct CDR3 sequences, 10% of them singletons. Sequenced material: PBMCs, taken before TCRalphabeta/CD19-depleted stem cell transplant. The receptors were sampled from a boy under two years old with acute myeloid leukemia, due to receive a stem cell transplant.

The table lists this clonotype with many counts. The V gene is TRBV28, the J gene TRBJ2-3; D gene ambiguous. V was clipped by 4 bases and J by 7 bases, with 15 bases between them. The CDR3 sequence is 14 residues long. Germline values: CDR1 MDHEN, CDR2 SYDVKM. CDR3 amino acids: CASSYPHRPYTQYF. The CDR3 DNA is TGTGCCAGCAGTTACCCCCATAGGCCATATACGCAGTATTTT. Looking up the rest from reference TRBV28 and TRBJ2-3 gives the full variable domain: DVKVTQSSRYLVKRTGEKVFLECVQDMDHENMFWYRQDPGLGLRLIYFSYDVKMKEKGDIPEGYSVSREKKERFSLILESASTNQTSMYLCASSYPHRPYTQYFGPGTRLTVL.

The rearrangement links TRBV5-1 to TRBJ2-7, with 10 bases fitting TRBD1. Trimming cost V 0 bases and J 5 bases; bases outside gene matches: 2. The CDR3 length is 14 residues. In germline, CDR1 is SGHRS, CDR2 YFSETQ. CDR3 amino acids: CASSLVGTGDEQYF. The CDR3 DNA follows: TGCGCCAGCAGCTTGGTCGGGACAGGGGACGAGCAGTACTTC.

This clonotype appeared many times. V is TRBV5-6 and J is TRBJ1-1; tentatively, D is TRBD1 (5 bases). CDR3 length: 14 residues. V lost 2 bases, J lost 1 base, and 9 bases lay in between. Germline CDR1 and CDR2: SGHDT and YYEEEE. The DNA for the CDR3 is TGTGCCAGCAGCTTAGTCACAGGGAACACTGAAGCTTTCTTT. This translates into CASSLVTGNTEAFF.

As concerns this clonotype: Being one base from a much bigger clone, this may be a read error. Lacking the conserved final phenylalanine or tryptophan, this CDR3 likely reflects a read error. This sequence joins TRBV4-1 and TRBJ1-1, with D possibly TRBD1 on 5 matching bases. The V end was cut by 1 base, the J end by 3 bases, with 9 bases between. There are 14 residues in the CDR3. CDR1 and CDR2 from the germline V gene are MGHRA and YSYEKL. The chain's CDR3 is CASSQGDGYTEAFV. The CDR3, as DNA: TGCGCCAGCAGCCAAGGGGACGGTTACACTGAAGCTTTCGTT.

This clonotype was seen a single time. V usage is TRBV2 and J usage is TRBJ2-1, with 12 bases lining up with TRBD2. Looked up from germline, CDR1 is SNHLY and CDR2 is FYNNEI. V shed 11 bases and J 6 bases; nucleotides not matched to a gene: 17. The CDR3 is 17 residues long. CDR3 bases: TGTGCCCGCTGCCTACCGACTAGCGGGGGCCCTCTCAATGAGCAGTTCTTC. This encodes CARCLPTSGGPLNEQFF.

Many counts were recorded for this clonotype. The chain is built from TRBV20-1 and TRBJ2-1; D is unclear. The CDR3 is 15 amino acids. V was pared by 0 bases and J by 7 bases, with 16 bases between. Germline values: CDR1 DFQATT, CDR2 SNEGSKA (reference sequence). CDR3 protein: CSARDQGKVANEQFF. CDR3 bases: TGCAGTGCTAGAGATCAAGGAAAGGTGGCTAATGAGCAGTTCTTC.

Of note for this clonotype: A much larger clone lies a single base off, so this may be a read error. In nucleotides, the CDR3 is TGCAGTGCTAGAGATGACAGGAACCATGGCTACACCTTC. Residues: CSARDDRNHGYTF. The chain employs TRBV20-1 and TRBJ1-2; TRBD1 might be the D (6 bases). Trimming removed 0 bases from V and 6 bases from J, with 11 bases in between. The CDR3 runs 13 residues. Germline loops: CDR1 DFQATT, CDR2 SNEGSKA (reference sequence).

This clonotype was counted ten times or more. The chain carries TRBV28 and TRBJ2-5; TRBD2 aligns across 11 bases. This CDR3 spans 16 amino acids. Trimming at V came to 6 bases and at J to 1 base, leaving 7 bases not matched to a gene. Germline V lookup: CDR1 MDHEN, CDR2 SYDVKM. In nucleotides, the CDR3 is TGTGCCAGCAGCCTAAGGACTAGCGGGTTCCAAGAGACCCAGTACTTC. Translation gives CASSLRTSGFQETQYF.

This clonotype appeared a few times. V gene TRBV6-5 combines with J gene TRBJ1-2, with D possibly matching TRBD1 (6 bases). This CDR3 spans 16 amino acids. V was trimmed by 2 bases and J by 3 bases, leaving 16 bases between them. In germline, CDR1 is MNHEY, CDR2 SVGAGI. CDR3: CASSYLGFRGHYGYTF. The CDR3 nucleotides are TGTGCCAGCAGTTACCTAGGGTTCAGGGGACACTATGGCTACACCTTC.

CDR3 nucleotide sequence: TGTGCCAGCAGCCCCGGGACTAGCGGGATCACCGGGGAGCTGTTTTTT. This translates into CASSPGTSGITGELFF. The chain is built from TRBV4-2 and TRBJ2-2; 13 bases are a match to TRBD2. V was clipped by 4 bases and J by 4 bases; unmatched bases: 3. Germline V gene sequence: CDR1 LGHNA, CDR2 YNFKEQ. There are 16 residues in the CDR3.

This clonotype was observed at least ten times. The V and J genes are TRBV24-1 and TRBJ2-6, with D perhaps matching TRBD1 (7 bases). The V gene lost 10 bases and the J gene lost 0 bases, with 18 bases spanning the gap. This CDR3 contains 17 residues. In germline, CDR1 is KGHDR, CDR2 SFDVKD. In nucleotides, the CDR3 is TGTGCCACTCAACGGGGGACAGCTCGCTCTGGGGCCAACGTCCTGACTTTC. Residues: CATQRGTARSGANVLTF.

This clonotype was recorded at least ten times. The CDR3 is CASSPPGLAVSSEQYF. CDR3 sequence (DNA): TGTGCCAGCAGCCCCCCGGGACTAGCGGTTTCTAGCGAGCAGTACTTC. V is TRBV7-2 and J is TRBJ2-7; 11 nucleotides align to TRBD2. The CDR3 is made up of 16 amino acids. CDR1 and CDR2 from the germline V gene are SGHTA and FQGNSA. The V gene end was trimmed by 5 bases and the J gene end by 6 bases; junction bases not matched to a gene: 12.

J is TRBJ2-5 and V is TRBV20-1; D is tentatively TRBD1 or TRBD2 (6 bases each). In germline, CDR1 is DFQATT, CDR2 SNEGSKA (reference sequence). With 3 bases removed from V and 1 base from J, the gap between germline ends came to 12 bases. The CDR3 has 14 amino acids. This chain's CDR3 is CSASGGQFQETQYF. The CDR3 DNA reads as TGCAGTGCTAGCGGGGGCCAATTCCAAGAGACCCAGTACTTC.

Many counts were recorded for this clonotype. V and J are TRBV7-2 and TRBJ1-2; D not resolved. This CDR3 is 14 amino acids long. The V end was cut by 1 base, the J end by 2 bases, with 8 bases between. CDR1 is SGHTA and CDR2 is FQGNSA in the germline V gene. CDR3 DNA: TGTGCCAGCAGCTTAGGTGGGGTGAACTATGGCTACACCTTC. It is translated as CASSLGGVNYGYTF.

On this clonotype: This may be a read error, as it is one base from a much larger clone. The chain carries TRBV7-8 and TRBJ2-7, with unresolved D. The germline gives CDR1 SGHVS, CDR2 FQNEAQ. The CDR3 covers 15 residues. CDR3: CASSPSGIDPYERYF. CDR3 DNA sequence: TGTGCCAGCAGCCCTTCAGGAATAGACCCCTACGAGCGGTACTTC. Combining the CDR3 with reference TRBV7-8 and TRBJ2-7 gives the whole variable domain GAGVSQSPRYKVAKRGQDVALRCDPISGHVSLFWYQQALGQGPEFLTYFQNEAQLDKSGLPSDRFFAERPEGSVSTLKIQRTQQEDSAVYLCASSPSGIDPYERYFGPGTRLTVT.

This sequence joins TRBV30 and TRBJ1-1; the D is unclear. From germline, CDR1 is GTSNPN and CDR2 SVGIG (reference sequence). V dropped 1 base and J dropped 9 bases, with 9 bases sitting between them. The CDR3 covers 11 residues. The CDR3 spells CAWSEVGKAFF. The CDR3 nucleotides are TGTGCCTGGAGTGAGGTTGGAAAAGCTTTCTTT. Full variable domain (rest looked up from reference TRBV30 and TRBJ1-1): SQTIHQWPATLVQPVGSPLSLECTVEGTSNPNLYWYRQAAGRGLQLLFYSVGIGQISSEVPQNLSASRPQDRQFILSSKKLLLSDSGFYLCAWSEVGKAFFGQGTRLTVV.

The table lists this clonotype with many counts. For the CDR3, the DNA is TGCAGTGCTAGAGATGTGGGCACTGAAGCTTTCTTT. Translated, it gives CSARDVGTEAFF. The chain is built from TRBV20-1 and TRBJ1-1; no clear D gene. Per germline, CDR1 DFQATT and CDR2 SNEGSKA (reference sequence). CDR3 length: 12 amino acids. V lost 0 bases, J lost 4 bases, and 6 bases lay in between.

This clonotype has just one count. One end of the junction is discordant with germline, which a read error may explain. The chain employs TRBV7-9 and TRBJ1-5, with TRBD1 matching 8 bases. The CDR3 extends over 13 amino acids. Germline-derived CDR1 and CDR2 are SEHNR and FQNEAQ (reference sequence). CDR3 amino acids: CAGSDRGDQPQHF. As DNA, the CDR3 is TGTGCCGGCAGCGACAGGGGCGATCAGCCCCAGCATTTT.

Ten or more counts support this clonotype. The chain links TRBV7-2 to TRBJ1-2, with TRBD1 matching over 9 bases. Germline assignment: CDR1 SGHTA and CDR2 FQGNSA. The CDR3 is made up of 14 amino acids. The J segment lost 5 bases and the V segment lost 6 bases, leaving 7 bases of the junction unmatched. In DNA, the CDR3 is TGTGCCAGCAGACAGCCGGGACAGGGTTATGGCTACACCTTC. Its translation: CASRQPGQGYGYTF.

Many counts were recorded for this clonotype. This CDR3 reads CASSPGLRYQETQYF. In DNA, the CDR3 is TGTGCCAGCAGTCCGGGACTAAGGTACCAAGAGACCCAGTACTTC. The chain employs TRBV12-3 or TRBV12-4 and TRBJ2-5; the match to TRBD2 covers 7 bases. Trimming removed 5 bases from V and 0 bases from J; junction bases left unmatched: 6. This CDR3 has 15 residues.

The V gene is TRBV12-3 or TRBV12-4, the J gene TRBJ2-3; D ambiguous. Trimming removed 2 bases from V and 8 bases from J, with 8 bases in between. The CDR3 spans 12 residues. CDR3 sequence reads: CASSLNPGTQYF. The CDR3 DNA is TGTGCCAGCAGTTTAAATCCTGGTACGCAGTATTTT.

This clonotype was observed many times. The V gene is TRBV28, the J gene TRBJ1-2; no definite D call. V was clipped by 5 bases and J by 5 bases, with 18 bases between them. The germline gives CDR1 MDHEN, CDR2 SYDVKM. The CDR3 loop spans 15 amino acids. The CDR3 sequence is CASSLDTAARYGYTF. CDR3 nucleotide sequence: TGTGCCAGCAGTCTAGATACGGCAGCGCGATATGGCTACACCTTC.

CDR3 region: CASSPSSGAPGEQYF. The CDR3 region has the DNA TGTGCCAGCAGCCCTTCTTCCGGGGCTCCGGGCGAGCAGTACTTC. J is TRBJ2-7 and V is TRBV7-6; either TRBD1 or TRBD2 may fit D (5 bases each). V was cut by 5 bases and J by 6 bases, with 20 bases left in between. Germline loops: CDR1 SGHVS, CDR2 FNYEAQ. The CDR3 runs 15 residues.

This clonotype was seen ten or more times. This sequence joins TRBV12-3 or TRBV12-4 and TRBJ1-6; perhaps TRBD1 as D (5 bases). Trimming stripped 3 bases from V and 7 bases from J, with 13 bases between. The CDR3 sequence is 15 residues long. Written as DNA, the CDR3 is TGTGCCAGCAGTTTGTGGCAGGGAAGGAATTCACCCCTCCACTTT. It encodes CASSLWQGRNSPLHF.

This chain joins TRBV4-1 and TRBJ2-1, with TRBD2 matching over 12 bases. The CDR3 has 16 amino acids. The ends lost 1 base at V and 10 bases at J; junction bases unmatched: 8. Germline V lookup: CDR1 MGHRA, CDR2 YSYEKL. The DNA for the CDR3 is TGCGCCAGCAGCCAAGGGCCTAGCGGGGGGGCCTGGGAGCAGTTCTTC. Protein sequence: CASSQGPSGGAWEQFF.

This clonotype was picked up one time. The chain links TRBV4-2 to TRBJ1-4, with a tentative D call TRBD1 (6 bases). The CDR3 totals 13 residues. Trimming stripped 8 bases from V and 8 bases from J, with 15 bases between. Germline V lookup: CDR1 LGHNA, CDR2 YNFKEQ. The CDR3 loop reads CASGLWGGEKLFF. The CDR3 DNA reads as TGTGCCAGCGGCCTCTGGGGGGGCGAAAAACTGTTTTTT.

At least ten counts were recorded for this clonotype. The V and J genes are TRBV24-1 and TRBJ1-2; D is unclear. CDR1 is KGHDR, CDR2 SFDVKD, per germline. The CDR3 spans 12 residues. Trimming took 12 bases from V and 3 from J, leaving 13 bases between them. The CDR3 protein is CASKGWDYGYTF. The CDR3 DNA reads TGTGCCTCGAAGGGATGGGACTATGGCTACACCTTC.